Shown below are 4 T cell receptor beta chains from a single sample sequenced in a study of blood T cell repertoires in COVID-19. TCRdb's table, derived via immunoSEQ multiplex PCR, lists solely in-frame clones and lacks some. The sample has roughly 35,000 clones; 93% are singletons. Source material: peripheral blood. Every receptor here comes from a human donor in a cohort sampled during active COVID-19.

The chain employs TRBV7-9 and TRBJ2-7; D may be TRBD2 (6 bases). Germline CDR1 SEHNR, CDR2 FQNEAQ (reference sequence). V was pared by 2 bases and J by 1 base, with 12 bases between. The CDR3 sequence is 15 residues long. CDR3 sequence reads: CASSLSGSGSYEQYF. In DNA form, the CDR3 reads TGTGCCAGCAGCTTATCCGGGAGTGGATCCTACGAGCAGTACTTC. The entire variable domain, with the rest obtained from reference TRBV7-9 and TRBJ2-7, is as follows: DTGVSQNPRHKITKRGQNVTFRCDPISEHNRLYWYRQTLGQGPEFLTYFQNEAQLEKSRLLSDRFSAERPKGSFSTLEIQRTEQGDSAMYLCASSLSGSGSYEQYFGPGTRLTVT.

DNA for the CDR3: TGCGCCAGCAGCTTGAACCCGGGACAGGGGGCTCAATCTGAAGCTTTCTTT. It is translated as CASSLNPGQGAQSEAFF. The rearrangement links TRBV5-1 to TRBJ1-1; 12 bases are a match to TRBD1. V was pared by 1 base and J by 6 bases, with 10 bases of the junction left unmatched. This CDR3 contains 17 residues. CDR1 SGHRS and CDR2 YFSETQ come from the germline V gene.

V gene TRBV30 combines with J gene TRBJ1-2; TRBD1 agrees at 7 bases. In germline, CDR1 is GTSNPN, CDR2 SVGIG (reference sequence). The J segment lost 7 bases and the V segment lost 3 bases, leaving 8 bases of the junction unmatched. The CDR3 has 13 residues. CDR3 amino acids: CAWSQTGSGGYTF. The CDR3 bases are TGTGCCTGGAGCCAGACAGGGTCCGGTGGCTACACCTTC. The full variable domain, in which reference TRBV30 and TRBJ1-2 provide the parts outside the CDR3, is SQTIHQWPATLVQPVGSPLSLECTVEGTSNPNLYWYRQAAGRGLQLLFYSVGIGQISSEVPQNLSASRPQDRQFILSSKKLLLSDSGFYLCAWSQTGSGGYTFGSGTRLTVV.

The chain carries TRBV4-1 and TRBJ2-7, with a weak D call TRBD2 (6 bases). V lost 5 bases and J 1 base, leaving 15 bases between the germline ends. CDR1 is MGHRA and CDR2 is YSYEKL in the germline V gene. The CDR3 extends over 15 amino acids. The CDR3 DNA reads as TGCGCCAGCAGCGGGGGGATAGCTGGATCCTACGAGCAGTACTTC. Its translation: CASSGGIAGSYEQYF.